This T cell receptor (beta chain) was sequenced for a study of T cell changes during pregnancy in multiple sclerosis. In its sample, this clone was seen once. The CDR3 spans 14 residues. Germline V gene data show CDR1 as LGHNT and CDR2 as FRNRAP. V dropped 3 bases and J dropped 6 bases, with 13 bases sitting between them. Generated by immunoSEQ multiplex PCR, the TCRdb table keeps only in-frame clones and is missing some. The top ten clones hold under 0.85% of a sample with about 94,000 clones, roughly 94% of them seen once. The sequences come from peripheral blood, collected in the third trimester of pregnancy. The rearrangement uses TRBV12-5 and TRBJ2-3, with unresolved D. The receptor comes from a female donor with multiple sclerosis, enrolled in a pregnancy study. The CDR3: CASGLSRLGDTQYF. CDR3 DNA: TGTGCTAGTGGTTTAAGTCGCCTCGGGGATACGCAGTATTTT.